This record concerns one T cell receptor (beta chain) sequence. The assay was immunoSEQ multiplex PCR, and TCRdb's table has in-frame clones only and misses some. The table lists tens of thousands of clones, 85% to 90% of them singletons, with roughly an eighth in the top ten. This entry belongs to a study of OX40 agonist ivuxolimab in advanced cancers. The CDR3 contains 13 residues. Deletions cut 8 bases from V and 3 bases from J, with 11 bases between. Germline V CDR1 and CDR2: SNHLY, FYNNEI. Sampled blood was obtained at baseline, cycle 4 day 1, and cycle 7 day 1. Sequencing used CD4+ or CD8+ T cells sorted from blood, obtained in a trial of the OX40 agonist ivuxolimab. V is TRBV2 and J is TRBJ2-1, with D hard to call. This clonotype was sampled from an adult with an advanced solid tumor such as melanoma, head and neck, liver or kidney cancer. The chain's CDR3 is CASQFSGYNEQFF. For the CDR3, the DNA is TGTGCCAGCCAGTTTAGTGGCTACAATGAGCAGTTCTTC.